This is a list of T cell receptor beta chains from one sample in a study of blood T cell repertoires in COVID-19. Using immunoSEQ multiplex PCR, the repertoire was profiled, and TCRdb retains in-frame clones only, with some absent. The sample carries around 140,000 clones, about 86% recorded once. The sequencing input was PBMCs or T cells enriched from blood (not recorded which). The receptors were sampled from a man in his forties with acute COVID-19. Both conserved end residues are part of each CDR3. D genes are given only for firm matches. Expanded clones are given a class, and other clones once, few, many or no size at all.

cdr3_aa cdr3_nt d_call clone_size j_call v_call
CATSDLSLREEGDTEAFF TGTGCCACCAGTGATTTGAGTCTCAGGGAGGAAGGCGACACTGAAGCTTTCTTT . . TRBJ1-1 TRBV24-1
CASSQLTSSYEQYF TGTGCCAGCAGCCAATTAACGAGCTCCTACGAGCAGTACTTC . . TRBJ2-7 TRBV3-1/TRBV3-2
CASSQEGGRPNSPLHF TGTGCCAGCAGCCAAGAAGGGGGCAGGCCCAATTCACCCCTCCACTTT TRBD1 . TRBJ1-6 TRBV3-1/TRBV3-2
CARPTTGQSQPQHF TGTGCCAGACCTACTACGGGACAGTCTCAGCCCCAGCATTTT TRBD1 few TRBJ1-5 TRBV19
CASSLWAGGVSSYEQYF TGTGCCAGCAGTTTATGGGCGGGAGGGGTTAGCTCCTACGAGCAGTACTTC TRBD2 . TRBJ2-7 TRBV28
CASSFPTGPLGYGYTF TGTGCCAGCAGCTTCCCGACAGGGCCCCTGGGCTATGGCTACACCTTC TRBD1 . TRBJ1-2 TRBV7-9
CASSQSFATSGGAGTDTQYF TGCGCCAGCAGTCAATCGTTCGCTACTAGCGGGGGGGCTGGCACAGATACGCAGTATTTT TRBD2 . TRBJ2-3 TRBV23-1
CASTPDVLAGQETQYF TGTGCCAGCACCCCAGATGTTCTAGCGGGGCAAGAGACCCAGTACTTC . . TRBJ2-5 TRBV12-1
CASRSQGARVRYTF TGTGCCAGCAGATCACAGGGGGCGAGGGTACGCTACACCTTC TRBD1 . TRBJ1-2 TRBV2
CASSSSTGGGSNQPQHF TGTGCCAGCAGCTCCAGCACAGGGGGCGGAAGCAATCAGCCCCAGCATTTT TRBD1 . TRBJ1-5 TRBV3-1/TRBV3-2
CAISESNSGGLDEQYF TGTGCCATCAGTGAGTCGAATAGCGGGGGTTTAGACGAGCAGTACTTC TRBD2 . TRBJ2-7 TRBV10-3
CASSQSCRVGTDTQYF TGCGCCAGCAGTCAATCGTGCAGGGTTGGAACAGATACGCAGTATTTT . . TRBJ2-3 TRBV23-1
CASSMTGGANDGYTF TGTGCCAGTAGTATGACAGGGGGCGCAAATGATGGCTACACCTTC TRBD1 few TRBJ1-2 TRBV19
CATQNGRGRQPQHF TGTGCCACCCAGAATGGGAGGGGTAGGCAGCCCCAGCATTTT . . TRBJ1-5 TRBV19